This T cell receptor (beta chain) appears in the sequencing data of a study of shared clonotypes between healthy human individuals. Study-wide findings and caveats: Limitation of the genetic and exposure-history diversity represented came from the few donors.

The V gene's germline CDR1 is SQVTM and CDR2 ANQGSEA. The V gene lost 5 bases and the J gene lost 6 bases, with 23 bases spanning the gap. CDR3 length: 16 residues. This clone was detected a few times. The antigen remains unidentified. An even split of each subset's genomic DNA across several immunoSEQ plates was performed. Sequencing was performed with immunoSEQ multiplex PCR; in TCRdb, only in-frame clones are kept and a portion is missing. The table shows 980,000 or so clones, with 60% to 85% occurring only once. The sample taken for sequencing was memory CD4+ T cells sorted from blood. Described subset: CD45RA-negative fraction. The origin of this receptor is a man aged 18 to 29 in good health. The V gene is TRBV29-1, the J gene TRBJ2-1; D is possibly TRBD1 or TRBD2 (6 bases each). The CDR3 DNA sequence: TGCAGCGTTTTCGGACCACAGGGAGGAATGCTCAATGAGCAGTTCTTC. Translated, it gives CSVFGPQGGMLNEQFF.